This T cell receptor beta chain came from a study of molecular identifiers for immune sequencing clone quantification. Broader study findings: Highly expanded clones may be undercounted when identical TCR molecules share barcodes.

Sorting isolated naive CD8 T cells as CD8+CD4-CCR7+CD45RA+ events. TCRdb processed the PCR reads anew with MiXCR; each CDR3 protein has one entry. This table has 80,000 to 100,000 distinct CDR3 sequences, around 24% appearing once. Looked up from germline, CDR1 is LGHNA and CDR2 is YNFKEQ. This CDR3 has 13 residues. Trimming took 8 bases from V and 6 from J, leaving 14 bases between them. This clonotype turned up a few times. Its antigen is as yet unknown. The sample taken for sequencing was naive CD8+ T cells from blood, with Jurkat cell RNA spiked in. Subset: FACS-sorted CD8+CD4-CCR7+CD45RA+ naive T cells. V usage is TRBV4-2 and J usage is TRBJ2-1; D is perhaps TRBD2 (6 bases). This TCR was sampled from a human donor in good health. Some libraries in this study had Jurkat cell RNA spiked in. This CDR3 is CASGGTLSNEQFF. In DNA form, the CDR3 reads TGTGCCAGCGGAGGGACTTTATCCAATGAGCAGTTCTTC.